The 19 T cell receptor beta chains in this list originate from one sample, sequenced in a study of cytomegalovirus exposure and HLA in healthy donors (dated by TCRdb to about 2017). Library creation used the immunoSEQ multiplex PCR assay. Here the immuneACCESS table is served through TCRdb, limited to in-frame sequences with V and J called. Missing clones are a known gap in these copies; in checked studies unresolved V genes cover under half, and the rest lacks a known reason. Across this sample there are tens of thousands of clones, with about 93% seen only once. The top ten clones comprise roughly 3% of the sample. The sequenced material came from PBMCs. These receptor sequences come from a woman under 30 in good health and CMV-seropositive.

The V and J genes are TRBV5-8 and TRBJ2-1; 7 nucleotides line up with TRBD1. Germline V gene sequence: CDR1 SGHTS, CDR2 YDEGEE. The length of the CDR3 is 15 residues. V lost 9 bases to trimming and J lost 2 bases; unmatched junction nucleotides: 11. The CDR3 loop reads CATLETGFTYNEQFF. CDR3 bases: TGTGCCACCCTCGAGACAGGGTTTACCTACAATGAGCAGTTCTTC.

V and J are TRBV7-9 and TRBJ2-1; 8 bases fit TRBD2. J was trimmed by 3 bases and V by 5 bases; bases with no gene match: 9. This CDR3 is built from 16 residues. Looked up from germline, CDR1 is SEHNR and CDR2 is FQNEAQ (reference sequence). Here the CDR3 reads CASSPAGGRDYNEQFF. DNA of the CDR3: TGTGCCAGCAGCCCTGCGGGGGGCAGGGACTACAATGAGCAGTTCTTC.

The J gene is TRBJ2-1, the V gene TRBV4-3; 11 bases line up with TRBD2. Germline-derived CDR1 and CDR2 are LGHNA and YSLEER. The CDR3 contains 16 residues. With V trimmed by 4 bases and J by 7 bases, 9 bases remained unmatched. CDR3 amino acids: CASSLNSGRANNEQFF. The CDR3 DNA sequence: TGCGCCAGCAGCCTAAATAGCGGGAGGGCGAATAATGAGCAGTTCTTC.

The V call is TRBV28, the J call TRBJ1-2, with 7 bases fitting TRBD1. The trim removed 6 bases at V and 4 bases at J, leaving 5 bases unmatched. The CDR3 extends over 13 amino acids. CDR1 MDHEN and CDR2 SYDVKM come from the germline V gene. The DNA for the CDR3 is TGTGCCAGCAGCCCAGACAGGGTCTATGGCTACACCTTC. Amino acids: CASSPDRVYGYTF.

The genes are TRBV7-3 and TRBJ1-5; D uncertain. V gave up 3 bases and J gave up 2 bases, with 5 bases separating them. This CDR3 comprises 13 residues. Germline V gene data show CDR1 as SGHTA and CDR2 as FQGTGA. The CDR3 DNA reads TGTGCCAGCAGCTTGAGTGGCAATCAGCCCCAGCATTTT. This encodes CASSLSGNQPQHF.

This chain joins TRBV10-3 and TRBJ2-3; possibly TRBD2 for D (5 bases). CDR1 ENHRY and CDR2 SYGVKD come from the germline V gene. The CDR3 sequence is 14 residues long. V dropped 3 bases and J dropped 5 bases, with 12 bases sitting between them. The CDR3 sequence: CAISDTRSRDTQYF. CDR3 DNA sequence: TGTGCCATCAGTGATACTAGATCTCGAGATACGCAGTATTTT.

This sequence joins TRBV7-9 and TRBJ1-1; D is ambiguous. The V gene lost 3 bases and the J gene lost 7 bases, with 12 bases spanning the gap. The germline gives CDR1 SEHNR, CDR2 FQNEAQ (reference sequence). The CDR3 spans 13 residues. The CDR3 sequence: CASSFYAGDEAFF. As DNA, the CDR3 is TGTGCCAGCAGCTTTTATGCCGGGGATGAAGCTTTCTTT.

This clone was found once. The gene calls are TRBV10-3 and TRBJ1-2; 8 nucleotides agree with TRBD1. Trimming removed 7 bases from V and 5 bases from J; junction bases left unmatched: 6. Germline values: CDR1 ENHRY, CDR2 SYGVKD. The CDR3 spans 13 residues. The CDR3: CAITGQGIYGYTF. The CDR3 DNA follows: TGTGCCATCACCGGACAGGGAATATATGGCTACACCTTC.

Here the CDR3 DNA reads TGTGCCAGCAGCGGAATCTCCGCCGGAGCGGGGTTCTTC. This translates into CASSGISAGAGFF. The V gene is TRBV7-2, the J gene TRBJ2-1; possibly TRBD2 for D (6 bases). V was shortened by 5 bases and J by 15 bases, with 20 bases between the two germline ends. The CDR3 has 13 residues. CDR1 and CDR2 (germline): SGHTA, FQGNSA. Full variable domain (missing parts from reference TRBV7-2 and TRBJ2-1): GAGVSQSPSNKVTEKGKDVELRCDPISGHTALYWYRQSLGQGLEFLIYFQGNSAPDKSGLPSDRFSAERTGGSVSTLTIQRTQQEDSAVYLCASSGISAGAGFFGPGTRLTVL.

The V gene is TRBV7-2, the J gene TRBJ1-1, with a tentative D call TRBD1 (6 bases). Trimming shortened V by 5 bases and J by 3 bases, and 13 bases separated the two germline ends. Germline lookup yields CDR1 SGHTA and CDR2 FQGNSA. CDR3 size: 14 residues. CDR3 sequence (DNA): TGTGCCAGCAGCCCCACCGGGGGGCACACTGAAGCTTTCTTT. Its protein product is CASSPTGGHTEAFF.

The J gene is TRBJ1-1, the V gene TRBV5-4; possibly TRBD1 for D (5 bases). Germline CDR1 and CDR2: SGHNT and YYREEE (reference sequence). This CDR3 has 14 amino acids. The germline V and J ends were trimmed by 5 bases and 4 bases, with 15 bases remaining between them. CDR3 residues: CASSLTSGGTEAFF. CDR3 DNA: TGTGCCAGCAGTCTTACCTCGGGGGGCACTGAAGCTTTCTTT.

V gene TRBV5-6 combines with J gene TRBJ2-5; D perhaps matches TRBD1 (5 bases). V was pared by 0 bases and J by 5 bases, with 8 bases between. The CDR3 loop spans 13 amino acids. Germline lookup yields CDR1 SGHDT and CDR2 YYEEEE. The CDR3 protein is CASSLEQAETQYF. Here the CDR3 DNA reads TGTGCCAGCAGCTTGGAACAGGCGGAGACCCAGTACTTC.

This clone was counted between two and nine times. The V gene is TRBV27, the J gene TRBJ2-7; TRBD1 matches 8 bases. This CDR3 has 17 residues. Germline V gene data show CDR1 as MNHEY and CDR2 as SMNVEV (reference sequence). V trimming: 6 bases; J trimming: 0 bases; junction bases outside the gene matches: 13. The CDR3 sequence: CASSLEAPGGLSYEQYF. The CDR3 nucleotides are TGTGCCAGCAGCCTCGAAGCACCAGGGGGCCTCTCCTACGAGCAGTACTTC.

This clone was observed once. The rearrangement uses TRBV20-1 and TRBJ1-1; possibly TRBD1 for D (5 bases). V was trimmed by 5 bases and J by 10 bases, leaving 14 bases between them. There are 11 residues in the CDR3. Germline values: CDR1 DFQATT, CDR2 SNEGSKA (reference sequence). The CDR3: CSAGDRGVAFF. The CDR3 DNA follows: TGCAGTGCTGGGGACCGCGGGGTAGCTTTCTTT.

The V call is TRBV4-1, the J call TRBJ1-2, with 11 bases lining up with TRBD1. J lost 8 bases, V lost 1 base, and 6 bases had no gene match. This CDR3 region has 15 residues. Germline CDR1 MGHRA, CDR2 YSYEKL. The CDR3 coding sequence is TGCGCCAGCAGCCAAGTTTGGACAGGGGGCAGGGGCTACACCTTC. It encodes CASSQVWTGGRGYTF.

The V and J genes are TRBV5-1 and TRBJ2-7; 8 nucleotides match TRBD2. V gave up 1 base and J gave up 5 bases; unmatched junction bases: 5. This CDR3 is 14 amino acids long. Germline loops: CDR1 SGHRS, CDR2 YFSETQ. In nucleotides, the CDR3 is TGCGCCAGCAGCTTGTTAGCGGGGTTAGACGAGCAGTACTTC. Protein sequence: CASSLLAGLDEQYF. Full variable domain (remainder filled in from reference TRBV5-1 and TRBJ2-7): KAGVTQTPRYLIKTRGQQVTLSCSPISGHRSVSWYQQTPGQGLQFLFEYFSETQRNKGNFPGRFSGRQFSNSRSEMNVSTLELGDSALYLCASSLLAGLDEQYFGPGTRLTVT.

This chain links TRBV10-2 with TRBJ1-1; D is undetermined. Germline CDR1 WSHSY, CDR2 SAAADI. This CDR3 has 11 amino acids. V was shortened by 8 bases and J by 4 bases, with 8 bases between the two germline ends. The CDR3 loop reads CASSSPTEAFF. The CDR3 nucleotides read TGCGCCAGCTCTAGTCCCACTGAAGCTTTCTTT.

The V and J genes are TRBV6-1 and TRBJ1-5; D call uncertain. Trimming took off 11 bases at V and 0 bases at J, with 14 bases between the two ends. The CDR3 runs to 14 residues. Germline V gene sequence: CDR1 MNHNS, CDR2 SASEGT. CDR3 in DNA: TGTGCCTCCCGAGCAGGCCTTAGCAATCAGCCCCAGCATTTT. It specifies CASRAGLSNQPQHF.

The CDR3 DNA sequence: TGTGCCAGCAGCACACAGGAGAACACTGAAGCTTTCTTT. It translates to CASSTQENTEAFF. This chain connects TRBV7-6 to TRBJ1-1; TRBD1 is a possible D gene (5 bases). This CDR3 spans 13 amino acids. V lost 5 bases to trimming and J lost 1 base, with 8 bases between them. The germline CDR1 and CDR2 sequences are SGHVS and FNYEAQ.